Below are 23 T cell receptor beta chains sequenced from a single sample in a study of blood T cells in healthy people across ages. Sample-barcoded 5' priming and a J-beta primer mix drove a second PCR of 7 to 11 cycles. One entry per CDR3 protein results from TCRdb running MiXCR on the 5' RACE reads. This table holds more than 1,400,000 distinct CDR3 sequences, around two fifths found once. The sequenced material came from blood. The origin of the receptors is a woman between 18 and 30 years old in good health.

The chain's CDR3 is CAAWTSGSSSYEQYF. The CDR3 DNA reads TGTGCCGCCTGGACTAGCGGGTCTAGCTCCTACGAGCAGTACTTC. V and J are TRBV28 and TRBJ2-7; 11 bases are shared with TRBD2. This CDR3 spans 15 amino acids. From germline, CDR1 is MDHEN and CDR2 SYDVKM. Losses at the gene ends were 11 bases for V and 0 bases for J; bases not matched to a gene: 9.

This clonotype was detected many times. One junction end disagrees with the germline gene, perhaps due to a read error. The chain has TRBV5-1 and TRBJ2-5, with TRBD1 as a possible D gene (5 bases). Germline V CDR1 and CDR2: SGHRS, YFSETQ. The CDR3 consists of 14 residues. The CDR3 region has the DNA TGTGCCAGCAGTTTAGGGCAGGGCCAAGAGACCCAGTACTTC. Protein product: CASSLGQGQETQYF.

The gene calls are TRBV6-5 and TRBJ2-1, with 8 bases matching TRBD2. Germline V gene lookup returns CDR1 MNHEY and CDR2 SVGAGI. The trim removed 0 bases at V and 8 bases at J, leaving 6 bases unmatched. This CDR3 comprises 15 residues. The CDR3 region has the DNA TGTGCCAGCAGTTACTCCCGGGAGGGCCTGTATGAGCAGTTCTTC. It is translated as CASSYSREGLYEQFF.

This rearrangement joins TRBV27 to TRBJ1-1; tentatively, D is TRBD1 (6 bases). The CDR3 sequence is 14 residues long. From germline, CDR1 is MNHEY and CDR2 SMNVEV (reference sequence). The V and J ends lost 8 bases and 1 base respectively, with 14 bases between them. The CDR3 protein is CASGPGTPNTEAFF. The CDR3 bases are TGTGCCAGCGGACCCGGGACACCGAACACTGAAGCTTTCTTT.

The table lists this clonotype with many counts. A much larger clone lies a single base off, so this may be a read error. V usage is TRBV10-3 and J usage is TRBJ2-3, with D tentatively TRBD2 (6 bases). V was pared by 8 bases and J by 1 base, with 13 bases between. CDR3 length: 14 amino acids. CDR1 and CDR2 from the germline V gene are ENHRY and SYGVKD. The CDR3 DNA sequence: TGTGCCATCGGGTTAGCTAGCGGCACAGATACGCAGTATTTT. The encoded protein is CAIGLASGTDTQYF.

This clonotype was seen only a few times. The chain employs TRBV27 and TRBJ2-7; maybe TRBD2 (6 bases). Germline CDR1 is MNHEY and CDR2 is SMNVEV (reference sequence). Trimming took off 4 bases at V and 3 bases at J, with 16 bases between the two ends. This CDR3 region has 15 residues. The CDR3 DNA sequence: TGTGCCAGCAGTTCCCTCCAGCGGGCCCACTACGAGCAGTACTTC. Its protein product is CASSSLQRAHYEQYF.

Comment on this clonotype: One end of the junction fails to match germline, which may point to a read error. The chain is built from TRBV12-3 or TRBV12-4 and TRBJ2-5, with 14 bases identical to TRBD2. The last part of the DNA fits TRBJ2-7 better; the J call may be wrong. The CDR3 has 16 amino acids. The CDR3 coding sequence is TGTGCCGGCAGTAACCCCGGGACTAGCGGGAGCCACGAGCAGTACTTC. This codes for CAGSNPGTSGSHEQYF.

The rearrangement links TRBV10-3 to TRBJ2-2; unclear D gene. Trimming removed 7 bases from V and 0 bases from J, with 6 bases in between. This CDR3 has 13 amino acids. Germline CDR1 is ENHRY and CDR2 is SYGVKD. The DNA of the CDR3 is TGTGCCATCACCGGGTCGAACACCGGGGAGCTGTTTTTT. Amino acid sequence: CAITGSNTGELFF.

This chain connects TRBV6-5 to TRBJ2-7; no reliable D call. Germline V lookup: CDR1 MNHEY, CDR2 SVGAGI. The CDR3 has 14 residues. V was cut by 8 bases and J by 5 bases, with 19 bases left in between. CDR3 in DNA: TGTGCCAGCGGGATCGCGATCCGACCCAACGAGCAGTACTTC. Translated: CASGIAIRPNEQYF.

The CDR3 region has the DNA TGTGCCAGCAGTTTGGGTCTGAATAATTCACCCCTCCACTTT. Translation: CASSLGLNNSPLHF. The chain recombines TRBV27 with TRBJ1-6, with D uncertain. The V and J ends lost 3 bases and 5 bases respectively, with 8 bases between them. CDR1 MNHEY and CDR2 SMNVEV come from the germline V gene (reference sequence). The CDR3 is made up of 14 amino acids.

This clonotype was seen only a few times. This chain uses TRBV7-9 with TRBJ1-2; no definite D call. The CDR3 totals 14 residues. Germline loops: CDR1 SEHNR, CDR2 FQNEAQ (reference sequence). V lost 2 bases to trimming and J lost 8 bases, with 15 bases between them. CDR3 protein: CASSLSRVASGYTF. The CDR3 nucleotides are TGTGCCAGCAGCTTAAGTCGAGTCGCGTCCGGCTACACCTTC.

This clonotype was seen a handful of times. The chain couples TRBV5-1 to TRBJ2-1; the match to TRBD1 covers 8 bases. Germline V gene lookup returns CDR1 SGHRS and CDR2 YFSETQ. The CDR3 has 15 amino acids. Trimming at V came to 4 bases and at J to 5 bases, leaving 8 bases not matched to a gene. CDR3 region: CASSPDRVGHNEQFF. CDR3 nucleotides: TGCGCCAGCAGCCCGGACAGGGTAGGACACAATGAGCAGTTCTTC. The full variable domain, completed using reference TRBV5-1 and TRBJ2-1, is KAGVTQTPRYLIKTRGQQVTLSCSPISGHRSVSWYQQTPGQGLQFLFEYFSETQRNKGNFPGRFSGRQFSNSRSEMNVSTLELGDSALYLCASSPDRVGHNEQFFGPGTRLTVL.

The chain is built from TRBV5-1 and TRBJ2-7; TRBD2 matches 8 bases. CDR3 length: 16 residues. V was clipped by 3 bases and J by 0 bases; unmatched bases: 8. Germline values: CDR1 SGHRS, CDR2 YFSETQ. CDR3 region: CASSYPSTSDSYEQYF. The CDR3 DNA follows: TGCGCCAGCAGCTACCCTTCGACTAGCGACTCCTACGAGCAGTACTTC. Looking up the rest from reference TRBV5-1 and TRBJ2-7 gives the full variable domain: KAGVTQTPRYLIKTRGQQVTLSCSPISGHRSVSWYQQTPGQGLQFLFEYFSETQRNKGNFPGRFSGRQFSNSRSEMNVSTLELGDSALYLCASSYPSTSDSYEQYFGPGTRLTVT.

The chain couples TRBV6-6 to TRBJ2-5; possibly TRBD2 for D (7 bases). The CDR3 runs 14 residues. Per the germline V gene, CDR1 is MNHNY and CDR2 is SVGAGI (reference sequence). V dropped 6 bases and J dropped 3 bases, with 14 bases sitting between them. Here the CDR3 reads CASRSGTKKETQYF. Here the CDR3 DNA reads TGTGCCAGCAGAAGCGGGACAAAGAAAGAGACCCAGTACTTC.

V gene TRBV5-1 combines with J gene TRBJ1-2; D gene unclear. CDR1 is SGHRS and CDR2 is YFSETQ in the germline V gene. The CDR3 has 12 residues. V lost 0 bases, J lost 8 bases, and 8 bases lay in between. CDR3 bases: TGCGCCAGCAGCTTGGAACAGCCGGGCTACACCTTC. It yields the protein CASSLEQPGYTF.

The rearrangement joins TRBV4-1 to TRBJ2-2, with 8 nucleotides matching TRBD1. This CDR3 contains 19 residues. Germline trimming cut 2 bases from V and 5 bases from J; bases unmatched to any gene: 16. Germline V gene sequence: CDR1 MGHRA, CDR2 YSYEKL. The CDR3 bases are TGCGCCAGCAGCCAAAGATTTAAGGGCGGACAGGGTCCTACCGGGGAGCTGTTTTTT. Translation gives CASSQRFKGGQGPTGELFF.

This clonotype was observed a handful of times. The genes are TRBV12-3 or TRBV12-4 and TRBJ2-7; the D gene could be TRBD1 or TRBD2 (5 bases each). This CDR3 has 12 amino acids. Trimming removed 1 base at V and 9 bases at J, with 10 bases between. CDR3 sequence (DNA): TGTGCCAGCAGTTTAGGAGGGACCGGGCAGTACTTC. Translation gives CASSLGGTGQYF.

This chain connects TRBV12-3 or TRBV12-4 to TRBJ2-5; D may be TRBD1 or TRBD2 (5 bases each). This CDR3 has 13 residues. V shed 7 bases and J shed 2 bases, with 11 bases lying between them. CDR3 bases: TGTGCCAGCAACGACTGGGGGCAAGAGACCCAGTACTTC. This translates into CASNDWGQETQYF.

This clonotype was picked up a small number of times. In DNA, the CDR3 is TGCGCCAGCAGCCAGGTGGGCCGAGATGGCTACACCTTC. Translation: CASSQVGRDGYTF. This chain uses TRBV4-1 with TRBJ1-2, with D hard to call. This CDR3 has 13 amino acids. CDR1 MGHRA and CDR2 YSYEKL come from the germline V gene. Trimming took 3 bases from V and 6 from J, leaving 11 bases between them.

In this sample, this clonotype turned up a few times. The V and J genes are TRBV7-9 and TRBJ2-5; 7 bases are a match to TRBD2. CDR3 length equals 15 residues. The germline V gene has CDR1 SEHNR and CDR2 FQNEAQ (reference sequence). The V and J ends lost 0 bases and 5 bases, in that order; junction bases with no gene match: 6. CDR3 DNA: TGTGCCAGCAGCTTAGCGGGGACTATCATTGAGACCCAGTACTTC. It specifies CASSLAGTIIETQYF.

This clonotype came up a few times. The CDR3 is CSSQGPANYGYTF. The CDR3 nucleotides read TGCAGTTCCCAGGGACCAGCTAACTATGGCTACACCTTC. J is TRBJ1-2 and V is TRBV20-1, with a tentative D call TRBD1 (5 bases). Germline V lookup: CDR1 DFQATT, CDR2 SNEGSKA (reference sequence). Trimming took off 8 bases at V and 0 bases at J, with 13 bases between the two ends. This CDR3 region has 13 residues.

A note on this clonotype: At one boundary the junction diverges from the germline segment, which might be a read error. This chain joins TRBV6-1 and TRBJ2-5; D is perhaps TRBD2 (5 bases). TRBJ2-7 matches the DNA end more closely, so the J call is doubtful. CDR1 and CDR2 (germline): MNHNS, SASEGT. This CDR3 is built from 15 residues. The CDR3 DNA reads TGTGCCATCAGTGAAGGAGGCAGGATGACCTACGAGCAGTACTTC. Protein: CAISEGGRMTYEQYF.

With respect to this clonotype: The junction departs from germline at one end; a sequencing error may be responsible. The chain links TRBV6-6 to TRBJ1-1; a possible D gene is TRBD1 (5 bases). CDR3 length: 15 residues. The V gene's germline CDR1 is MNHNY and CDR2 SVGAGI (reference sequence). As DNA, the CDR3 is TGTGCCAGTAGTTACGGGGGGGTTATGAACACTGAAGCTTTCTTT. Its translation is CASSYGGVMNTEAFF.